The sequence of this T cell receptor beta chain was determined in a study of CD8+ T cells in alopecia areata. Study details: At a dose of 5 to 10 mg twice daily, oral tofacitinib was given to treated patients.

cDNA serving as the sequencing template came from extracted, reverse transcribed RNA. Only in-frame clones appear in the TCRdb table, and some are missing; sequencing was by immunoSEQ multiplex PCR. The sample lists 220,000 or so clones, about 60% occurring once. The CDR3 spans 15 residues. The rearrangement joins TRBV1 to TRBJ1-5; TRBD1 is taken as the D call from the table, unchecked against the DNA. TRBV1 is an annotated pseudogene. The specimen comprised CD4+ T cells sorted from blood, sampled at week 0. The clonotype originates from a human donor with alopecia areata. The CDR3 DNA is TGCACCAGCAGGTTGAGACAGGAAAAAGGACAGCCCCAGCATTTT. Encoded protein: CTSRLRQEKGQPQHF.